This record looks at one T cell receptor (beta chain) sequence and its context. What this receptor recognizes is not known. Per-nucleotide qualities are absent, and no much larger clonotype sits a single base away. These data come from a study of blood T cell repertoires in COVID-19 (dated by TCRdb to the early 2020s). The study in broad terms: Collaborator samples came from the United States, Italy and Spain and covered acute and convalescent phases of COVID-19. The prospective study material was composed of cDNA or gDNA derived from T cells, B-cell-depleted T cells, or PBMCs. Deeply sampled blood TCRbeta repertoires from subjects exposed to, actively infected with, or recovered from COVID-19 were included in the dataset. The repertoires were made available in a free public database intended to serve as a resource for research on the immune response to SARS-CoV-2. The samples were drawn from the first 160 participants of the ongoing ImmuneRACE study and from 950 to 1,500 subjects provided by 6 global collaborators. A de-identified subject ID, COVID-19 status, age in years and sex were almost always included in the sample metadata. Where HLA class I and class II types were available, the types were taken from metadata supplied by the sample provider, not from assay-based typing.

Here is what the overall study found, with its caveats: How much clinical and demographic metadata was included differed by source and by participant, and the metadata was provided uncurated.

Its CDR3 holds 17 amino acids, cysteine through phenylalanine. Only CDR3 DNA is held: 51 bases, read in frame from base 1. At the junction V is shortened by 2 bases and J by 4 bases; bases outside the gene matches: 12. CDR1 and CDR2 are read off the germline V gene as SGHTA and FQGTGA. The immunoSEQ Assay, a bias-controlled multiplex PCR, was used to amplify TCRbeta CDR3 regions from genomic DNA. The source study handled its data this way. The number of nucleated cells in each sample was estimated by amplification of reference gene primers within the assay. Sequence reads were collapsed and filtered to measure the absolute abundance of every unique TCRbeta CDR3 rearrangement. Productive Simpson clonality was computed per sample as the square root of Simpson's diversity index over productive rearrangements. What TCRdb holds here is the immuneACCESS table cut down to in-frame rearrangements. Part of the clones is not present; checked against another copy, under half of the missing clones reflect an unresolved V gene, and the others are unexplained. That table furnishes V, J and clone size, whereas the DNA furnished D and trimming. The sample has over 250,000 clones on record, around 85% of them singletons. Jointly, the top ten make up approximately 5.1% of the sample.

Each collaborating institution followed its own protocols to collect whole blood in K2EDTA tubes. Collaborator samples were shipped for TCRbeta analysis as frozen whole blood, isolated PBMCs, or DNA extracted from either sample type. Material: peripheral blood. The rearranged segments are TRBV7-3 and TRBJ2-3, and TRBD2 matches 7 of the central bases. This receptor was identified in a man between 45 and 60 years old with active or convalescent COVID-19. The sequenced DNA: TGTGCCAGCAGCTTAGAAATTGGGGGAGGGCTGGCAGATACGCAGTATTTT. Translation gives CASSLEIGGGLADTQYF.